One and the same sample provided the 13 T cell receptor beta chains below, sequenced in a study of beta chain features in type 1 diabetes. Isolated RNA was reverse transcribed in full, so expressed TCRB transcripts were sequenced. The assay was immunoSEQ multiplex PCR, and TCRdb's table has in-frame clones only and misses some. Counted here are under 850,000 clones, about an eighth occurring once; the ten biggest clones make up less than 0.025%. Their cognate antigens are unknown. Study-wide findings and caveats: All four CD4+ subsets of Type 1 diabetes patients contained TCRB CDR3s that were moderately but significantly shorter.

Sequenced input: naive CD4+ T cells from blood. All receptors derive from a man between 18 and 29 years old with type 1 diabetes.

This clone was seen a handful of times. The chain employs TRBV7-6 and TRBJ2-7; D not certain. The ends were cut back, 2 bases at V and 3 bases at J, with 5 bases in the middle. Per the germline V gene, CDR1 is SGHVS and CDR2 is FNYEAQ. The CDR3 has 12 amino acids. DNA of the CDR3: TGTGCCAGCAGCTTAATAGGCTACGAGCAGTACTTC. This sequence encodes CASSLIGYEQYF.

This chain joins TRBV15 and TRBJ2-5; TRBD1 is a possible D gene (5 bases). V was pared by 0 bases and J by 1 base, with 15 bases between. Germline V lookup: CDR1 LNHNV, CDR2 YYDKDF (reference sequence). The CDR3 has 17 residues. The CDR3 coding sequence is TGTGCCACCAGCAGAGATAATCCCCTGACAGTCCAAGAGACCCAGTACTTC. Translation gives CATSRDNPLTVQETQYF.

This clone has only a few counts. J is TRBJ1-1 and V is TRBV10-3; 7 bases map to TRBD1. There are 14 residues in the CDR3. The V and J ends lost 2 bases and 5 bases, in that order; junction bases with no gene match: 5. Germline values: CDR1 ENHRY, CDR2 SYGVKD. The CDR3 region is CAISETGERTEAFF. DNA for the CDR3: TGTGCCATCAGTGAGACAGGGGAGAGGACTGAAGCTTTCTTT.

This clone has only a few counts. The chain uses TRBV4-1 and TRBJ1-5; the D gene is possibly TRBD1 (5 bases). V lost 4 bases, J lost 3 bases, and 19 bases lay in between. The CDR3 is 17 residues long. The germline V gene has CDR1 MGHRA and CDR2 YSYEKL. The CDR3 coding sequence is TGCGCCAGCAGCCCGTGGGGTCGGGGCAAAAACAATCAGCCCCAGCATTTT. This codes for CASSPWGRGKNNQPQHF.

The table lists this clone with a few counts. This chain links TRBV28 with TRBJ1-4; D remains unclear. V was clipped by 4 bases and J by 3 bases, with 9 bases between them. Germline assignment: CDR1 MDHEN and CDR2 SYDVKM. The CDR3 is made up of 14 amino acids. CDR3 region: CASSSPQSNEKLFF. The DNA for the CDR3 is TGTGCCAGCAGTTCTCCACAGTCTAATGAAAAACTGTTTTTT.

The CDR3 DNA is TGTGCCAGCAGCAACGGGGGGCCTAGCTCCTACAATGAGCAGTTCTTC. It yields the protein CASSNGGPSSYNEQFF. The chain carries TRBV5-4 and TRBJ2-1; possible D gene TRBD2, 7 bases. CDR1 SGHNT and CDR2 YYREEE come from the germline V gene (reference sequence). The CDR3 runs to 16 residues. V lost 4 bases and J 0 bases, leaving 14 bases between the germline ends.

This clone showed up just a few times. The chain links TRBV10-3 to TRBJ2-7; unclear D gene. The germline V gene has CDR1 ENHRY and CDR2 SYGVKD. Trimming took off 2 bases at V and 7 bases at J, with 15 bases between the two ends. This CDR3 contains 14 residues. The CDR3 region is CAISEGVFLVEQYF. Written as DNA, the CDR3 is TGTGCCATCAGTGAGGGGGTCTTCTTGGTGGAGCAGTACTTC.

This clone was picked up a small number of times. Other DNA sequences in the sample encode the same CDR3. This chain links TRBV18 with TRBJ2-7; D might be TRBD1 or TRBD2, each matching 5 bases. The CDR3 runs 14 residues. Germline-derived CDR1 and CDR2 are KGHSH and LQKENI. Trimming removed 3 bases from V and 0 bases from J, with 9 bases in between. CDR3 nucleotides: TGTGCCAGCTCACCCCGGGACGGCTCCTACGAGCAGTACTTC. Translating gives CASSPRDGSYEQYF. The full variable domain, completed using reference TRBV18 and TRBJ2-7, is NAGVMQNPRHLVRRRGQEARLRCSPMKGHSHVYWYRQLPEEGLKFMVYLQKENIIDESGMPKERFSAEFPKEGPSILRIQQVVRGDSAAYFCASSPRDGSYEQYFGPGTRLTVT.

V gene TRBV30 combines with J gene TRBJ1-5; D perhaps matches TRBD1 (5 bases). This CDR3 comprises 14 residues. V lost 2 bases to trimming and J lost 4 bases, with 12 bases between them. CDR1 is GTSNPN and CDR2 is SVGIG in the germline V gene (reference sequence). CDR3 region: CAWSWGTRNQPQHF. CDR3 nucleotides: TGTGCCTGGAGTTGGGGGACTAGAAATCAGCCCCAGCATTTT.

This clone appeared a few times. This rearrangement joins TRBV7-8 to TRBJ1-2; 8 bases align to TRBD1. Germline V gene data show CDR1 as SGHVS and CDR2 as FQNEAQ. J was trimmed by 5 bases and V by 5 bases; bases with no gene match: 4. The CDR3 is 13 amino acids. The CDR3 spells CASSRDRSYGYTF. In nucleotides, the CDR3 is TGTGCCAGCAGCAGGGACAGGAGTTATGGCTACACCTTC.

V gene TRBV28 combines with J gene TRBJ1-2; 7 positions match TRBD1. V was pared by 3 bases and J by 8 bases, with 3 bases of the junction left unmatched. The CDR3 consists of 12 residues. Germline V CDR1 and CDR2: MDHEN, SYDVKM. The CDR3 coding sequence is TGTGCCAGCAGTTTGAAAGGGGGCGGCTACACCTTC. Translated: CASSLKGGGYTF.

V usage is TRBV2 and J usage is TRBJ1-2; D remains unclear. V was cut by 1 base and J by 2 bases, with 11 bases left in between. Germline lookup yields CDR1 SNHLY and CDR2 FYNNEI. CDR3 length: 15 residues. Here the CDR3 DNA reads TGTGCCAGCAGTGAAGAAGAAACTCCCAACTATGGCTACACCTTC. It codes for CASSEEETPNYGYTF.

This clone has just a few counts. The chain employs TRBV30 and TRBJ2-2; TRBD1 is a possible D gene (6 bases). The CDR3 sequence is 16 residues long. CDR1 and CDR2 from the germline V gene are GTSNPN and SVGIG (reference sequence). V was pared by 2 bases and J by 0 bases, with 13 bases between. CDR3 nucleotides: TGTGCCTGGAGTAGGGCAGGGGCCCCGAACACCGGGGAGCTGTTTTTT. It yields the protein CAWSRAGAPNTGELFF. Based on the CDR3 plus reference TRBV30 and TRBJ2-2, the full variable domain is SQTIHQWPATLVQPVGSPLSLECTVEGTSNPNLYWYRQAAGRGLQLLFYSVGIGQISSEVPQNLSASRPQDRQFILSSKKLLLSDSGFYLCAWSRAGAPNTGELFFGEGSRLTVL.